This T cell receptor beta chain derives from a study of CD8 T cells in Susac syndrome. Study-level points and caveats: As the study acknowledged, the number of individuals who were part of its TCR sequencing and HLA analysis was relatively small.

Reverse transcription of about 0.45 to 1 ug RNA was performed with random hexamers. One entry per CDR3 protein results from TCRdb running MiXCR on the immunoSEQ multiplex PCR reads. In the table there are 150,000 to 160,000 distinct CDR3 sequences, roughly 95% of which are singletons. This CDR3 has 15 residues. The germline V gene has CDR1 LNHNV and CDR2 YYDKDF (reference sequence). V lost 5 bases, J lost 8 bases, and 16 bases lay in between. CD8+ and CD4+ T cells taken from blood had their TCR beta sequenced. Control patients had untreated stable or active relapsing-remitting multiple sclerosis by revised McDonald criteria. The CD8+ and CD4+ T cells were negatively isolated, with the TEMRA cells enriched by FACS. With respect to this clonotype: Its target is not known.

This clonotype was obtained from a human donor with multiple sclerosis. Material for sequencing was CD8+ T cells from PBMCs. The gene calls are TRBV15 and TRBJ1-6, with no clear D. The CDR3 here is CATSALRAWDSPLHF. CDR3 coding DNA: TGTGCCACCAGCGCGTTGAGAGCATGGGATTCACCCCTCCACTTT.